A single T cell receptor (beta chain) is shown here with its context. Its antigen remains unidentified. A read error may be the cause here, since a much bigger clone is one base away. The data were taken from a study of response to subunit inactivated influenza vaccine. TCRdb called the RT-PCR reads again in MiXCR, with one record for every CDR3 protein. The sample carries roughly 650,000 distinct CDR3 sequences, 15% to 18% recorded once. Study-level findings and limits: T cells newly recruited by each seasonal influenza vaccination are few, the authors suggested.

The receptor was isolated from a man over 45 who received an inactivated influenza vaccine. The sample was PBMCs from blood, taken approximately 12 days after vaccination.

The CDR3 region has the DNA TGTGCCAGCAGCTCCAAAGGAGCGGGAGGGTCCTACGAGCAGTGCTTC. Its protein product is CASSSKGAGGSYEQCF. V gene TRBV7-2 combines with J gene TRBJ2-7; 10 bases are a match to TRBD2. The CDR3 extends over 16 amino acids. Germline CDR1 reads SGHTA; CDR2 reads FQGNSA.